This T cell receptor beta chain emerged from a study of T cell responses to AZD1222 COVID-19 vaccine. The CDR3 contains 16 residues. Germline CDR1 LGHDT, CDR2 YNNKEL (reference sequence). Trimming shortened V by 4 bases and J by 0 bases, and 13 bases separated the two germline ends. Method: immunoSEQ multiplex PCR; TCRdb's copy keeps in-frame clones and lacks some. Among 190,000 or so clones, over 85% were seen once, and the ten largest hold roughly 1%. Here the sequenced sample was peripheral blood, taken 28 days after the second AZD1222 dose. V and J are TRBV3-1 (or the pseudogene TRBV3-2) and TRBJ2-1; possibly TRBD2 for D (6 bases). This receptor was identified in an adult who received the AZD1222 COVID-19 vaccine. CDR3 protein: CASSRSGVASYNEQFF. As DNA, the CDR3 is TGTGCCAGCAGCCGATCGGGGGTGGCCTCCTACAATGAGCAGTTCTTC.